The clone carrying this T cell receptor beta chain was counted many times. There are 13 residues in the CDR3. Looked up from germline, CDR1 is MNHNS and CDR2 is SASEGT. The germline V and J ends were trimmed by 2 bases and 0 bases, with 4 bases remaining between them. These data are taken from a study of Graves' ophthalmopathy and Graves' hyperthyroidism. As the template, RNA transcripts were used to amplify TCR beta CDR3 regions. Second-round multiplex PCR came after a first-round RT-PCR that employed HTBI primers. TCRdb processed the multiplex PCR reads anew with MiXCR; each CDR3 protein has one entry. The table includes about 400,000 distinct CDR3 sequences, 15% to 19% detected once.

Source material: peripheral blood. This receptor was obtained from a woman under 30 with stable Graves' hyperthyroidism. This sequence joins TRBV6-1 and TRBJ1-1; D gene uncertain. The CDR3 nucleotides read TGTGCCAGCAGTGAAAGTATGAACACTGAAGCTTTCTTT. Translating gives CASSESMNTEAFF.